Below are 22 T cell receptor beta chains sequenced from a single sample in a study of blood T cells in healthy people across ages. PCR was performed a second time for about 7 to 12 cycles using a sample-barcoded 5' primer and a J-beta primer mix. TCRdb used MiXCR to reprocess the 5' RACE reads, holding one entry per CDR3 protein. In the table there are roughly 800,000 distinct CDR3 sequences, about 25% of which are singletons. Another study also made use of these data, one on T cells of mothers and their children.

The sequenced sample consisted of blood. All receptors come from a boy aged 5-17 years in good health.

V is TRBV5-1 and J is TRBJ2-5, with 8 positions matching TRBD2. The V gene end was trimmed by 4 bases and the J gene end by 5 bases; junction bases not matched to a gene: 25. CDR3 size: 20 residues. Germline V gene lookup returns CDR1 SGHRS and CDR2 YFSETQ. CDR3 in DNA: TGCGCCAGCAGCCGGGGAGTTTATGTCGGGACTAGTAATCCGACGGAGACCCAGTACTTC. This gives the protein CASSRGVYVGTSNPTETQYF.

The CDR3 DNA follows: TGTGCCAGCTCACCTTCTAGCGGGGGTTCCCACCCATACAATGAGCAGTTCTTC. It is translated as CASSPSSGGSHPYNEQFF. The J gene is TRBJ2-1, the V gene TRBV18; TRBD2 matches 10 bases. Germline V gives CDR1 KGHSH, CDR2 LQKENI. The trim removed 3 bases at V and 4 bases at J, leaving 12 bases unmatched. The CDR3 totals 18 residues.

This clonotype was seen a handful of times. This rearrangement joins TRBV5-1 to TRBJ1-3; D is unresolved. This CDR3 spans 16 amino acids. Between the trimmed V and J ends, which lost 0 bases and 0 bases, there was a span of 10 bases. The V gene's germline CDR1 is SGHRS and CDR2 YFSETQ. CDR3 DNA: TGCGCCAGCAGCTTGGGGCTTAGCGCCTCTGGAAACACCATATATTTT. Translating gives CASSLGLSASGNTIYF.

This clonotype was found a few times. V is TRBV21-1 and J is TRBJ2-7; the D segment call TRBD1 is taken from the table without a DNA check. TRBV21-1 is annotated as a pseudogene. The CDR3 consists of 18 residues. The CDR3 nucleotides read TGTGCCAGCAGCAAAAAGGGCCAAAAAGGGGACACATCCTACGAGCAGTACTTC. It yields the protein CASSKKGQKGDTSYEQYF.

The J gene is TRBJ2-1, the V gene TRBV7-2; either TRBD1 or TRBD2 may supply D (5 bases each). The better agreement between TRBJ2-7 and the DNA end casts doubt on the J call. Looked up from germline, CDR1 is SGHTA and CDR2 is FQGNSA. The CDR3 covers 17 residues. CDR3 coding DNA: TGTGCCAGCAGCCGAGGGACGGATGAATTCACTGCCTACGAGCAGTACTTC. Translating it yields CASSRGTDEFTAYEQYF.

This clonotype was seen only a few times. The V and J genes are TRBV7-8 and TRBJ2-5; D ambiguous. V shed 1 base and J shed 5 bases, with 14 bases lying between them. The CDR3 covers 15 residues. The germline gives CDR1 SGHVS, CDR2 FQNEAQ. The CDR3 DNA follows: TGTGCCAGCAGCTTAGGCGTGGGTTTGTCGGAGACCCAGTACTTC. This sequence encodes CASSLGVGLSETQYF.

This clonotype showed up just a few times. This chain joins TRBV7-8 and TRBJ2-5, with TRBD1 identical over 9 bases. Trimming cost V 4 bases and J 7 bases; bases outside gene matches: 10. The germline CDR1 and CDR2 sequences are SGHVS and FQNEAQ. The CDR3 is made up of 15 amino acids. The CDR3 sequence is CASSSGQGKGWTQYF. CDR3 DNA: TGTGCCAGCAGCTCAGGACAGGGGAAGGGCTGGACCCAGTACTTC.

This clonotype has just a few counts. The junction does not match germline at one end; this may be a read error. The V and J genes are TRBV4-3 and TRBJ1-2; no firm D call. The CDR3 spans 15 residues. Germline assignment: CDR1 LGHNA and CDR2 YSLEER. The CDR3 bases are TGCGCCTGCAGCCAAGATCAGGAAACTAACTATGGCTACACCTTC. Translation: CACSQDQETNYGYTF.

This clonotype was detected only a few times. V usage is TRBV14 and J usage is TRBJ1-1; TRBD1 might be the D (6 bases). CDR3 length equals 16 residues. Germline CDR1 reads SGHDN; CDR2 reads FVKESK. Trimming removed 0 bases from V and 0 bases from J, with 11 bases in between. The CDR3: CASSQDGGAMNTEAFF. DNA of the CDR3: TGTGCCAGCAGCCAAGACGGGGGGGCCATGAACACTGAAGCTTTCTTT.

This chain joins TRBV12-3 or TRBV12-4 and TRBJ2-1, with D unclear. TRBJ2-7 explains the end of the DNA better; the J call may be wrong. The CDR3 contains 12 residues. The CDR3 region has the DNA TGTGCCAGCACCGAAGGCCCTTACGAGCAGTACTTC. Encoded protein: CASTEGPYEQYF.

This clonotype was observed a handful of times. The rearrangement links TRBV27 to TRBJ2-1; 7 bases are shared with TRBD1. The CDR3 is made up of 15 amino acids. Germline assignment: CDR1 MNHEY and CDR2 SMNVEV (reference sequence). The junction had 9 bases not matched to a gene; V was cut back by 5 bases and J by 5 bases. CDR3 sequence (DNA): TGTGCCAGCAGTCTGAGCCTTACAGGGGACAATGAGCAGTTCTTC. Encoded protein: CASSLSLTGDNEQFF.

In DNA form, the CDR3 reads TGTGCCAGCAGCCCGGATTTTGAGGACCAAGAGACCCAGTACTTC. Its translation: CASSPDFEDQETQYF. The V and J genes are TRBV5-4 and TRBJ2-5; D gene unclear. CDR3 length: 15 amino acids. CDR1 is SGHNT, CDR2 YYREEE, per germline (reference sequence). Trimming took 4 bases from V and 0 from J, leaving 13 bases between them.

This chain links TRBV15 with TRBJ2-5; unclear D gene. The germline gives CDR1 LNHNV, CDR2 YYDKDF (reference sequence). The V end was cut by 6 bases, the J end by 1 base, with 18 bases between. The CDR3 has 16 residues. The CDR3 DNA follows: TGTGCCACCAGTTTTAGCCTTCAAATCGCCCAAGAGACCCAGTACTTC. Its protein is CATSFSLQIAQETQYF.

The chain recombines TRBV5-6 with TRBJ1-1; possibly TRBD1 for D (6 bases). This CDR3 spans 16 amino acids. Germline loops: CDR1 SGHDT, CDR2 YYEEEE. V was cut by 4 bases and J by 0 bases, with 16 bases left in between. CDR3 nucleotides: TGTGCCAGCAGCCAACCCGGGACACCCATGAACACTGAAGCTTTCTTT. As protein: CASSQPGTPMNTEAFF.

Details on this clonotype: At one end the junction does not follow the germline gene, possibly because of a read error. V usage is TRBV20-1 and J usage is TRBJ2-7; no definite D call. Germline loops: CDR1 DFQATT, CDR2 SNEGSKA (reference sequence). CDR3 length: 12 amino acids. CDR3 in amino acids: CSASPGSHEQYF. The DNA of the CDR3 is TGCAGTGCTAGTCCCGGCTCCCACGAGCAGTACTTC.

The CDR3 loop is CASSLGDHSYNEQFF. CDR3 DNA sequence: TGTGCCAGCAGCTTAGGGGACCACTCCTACAATGAGCAGTTCTTC. J is TRBJ2-1 and V is TRBV5-8; the D gene could be TRBD1 or TRBD2 (5 bases each). Germline V gene sequence: CDR1 SGHTS, CDR2 YDEGEE. The CDR3 is 15 amino acids. V was shortened by 2 bases and J by 0 bases, with 9 bases between the two germline ends.

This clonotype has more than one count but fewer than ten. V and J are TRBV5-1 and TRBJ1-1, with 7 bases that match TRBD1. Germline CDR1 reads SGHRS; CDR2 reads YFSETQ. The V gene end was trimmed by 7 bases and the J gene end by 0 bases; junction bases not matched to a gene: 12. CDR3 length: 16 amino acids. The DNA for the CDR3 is TGCGCCAGCTTCAATGGAGACAGGGAGGTGAACACTGAAGCTTTCTTT. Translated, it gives CASFNGDREVNTEAFF. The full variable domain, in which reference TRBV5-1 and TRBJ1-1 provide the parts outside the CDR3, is KAGVTQTPRYLIKTRGQQVTLSCSPISGHRSVSWYQQTPGQGLQFLFEYFSETQRNKGNFPGRFSGRQFSNSRSEMNVSTLELGDSALYLCASFNGDREVNTEAFFGQGTRLTVV.

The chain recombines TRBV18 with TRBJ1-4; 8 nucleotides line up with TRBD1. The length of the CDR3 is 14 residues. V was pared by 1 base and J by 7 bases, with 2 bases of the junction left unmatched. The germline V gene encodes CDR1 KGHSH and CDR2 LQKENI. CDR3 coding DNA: TGTGCCAGCTCACCACGGGACAGGTCTGAAAAACTGTTTTTT. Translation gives CASSPRDRSEKLFF.

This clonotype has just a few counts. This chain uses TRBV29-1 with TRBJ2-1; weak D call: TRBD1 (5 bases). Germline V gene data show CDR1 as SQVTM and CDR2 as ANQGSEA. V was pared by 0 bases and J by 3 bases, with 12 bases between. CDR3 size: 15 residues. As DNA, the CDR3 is TGCAGCGTTGAAGACCCCCAGGGCCTCTACAATGAGCAGTTCTTC. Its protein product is CSVEDPQGLYNEQFF.

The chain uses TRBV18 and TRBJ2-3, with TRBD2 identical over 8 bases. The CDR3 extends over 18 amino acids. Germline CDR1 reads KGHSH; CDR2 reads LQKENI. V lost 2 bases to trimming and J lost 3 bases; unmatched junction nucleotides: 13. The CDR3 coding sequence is TGTGCCAGCTCACCAGAAGGGCAGCGGGGGTCCAGAACAGATACGCAGTATTTT. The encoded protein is CASSPEGQRGSRTDTQYF.

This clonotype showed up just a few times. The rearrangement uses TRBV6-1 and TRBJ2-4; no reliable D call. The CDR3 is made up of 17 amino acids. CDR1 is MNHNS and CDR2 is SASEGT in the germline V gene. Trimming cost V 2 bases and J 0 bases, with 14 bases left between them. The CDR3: CASSEWIQRVAKNIQYF. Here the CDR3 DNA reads TGTGCCAGCAGTGAATGGATACAAAGGGTAGCCAAAAACATTCAGTACTTC.

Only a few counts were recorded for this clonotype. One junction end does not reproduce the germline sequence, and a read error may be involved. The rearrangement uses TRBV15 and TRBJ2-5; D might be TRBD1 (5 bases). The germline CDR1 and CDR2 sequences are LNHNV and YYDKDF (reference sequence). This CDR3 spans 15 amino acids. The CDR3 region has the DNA TGTGCCACCAGCAGTTCCTCCACAGGCCAACGAAGCGAGTTCTTC. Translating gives CATSSSSTGQRSEFF.